This entry features one T cell receptor (beta chain) sequence. Antigen unknown. Germline CDR1 MGHRA, CDR2 YSYEKL. CDR3 length: 16 residues. V was cut by 0 bases and J by 7 bases, with 15 bases left in between. Amplification used 60 Vbeta primers and 13 Jbeta primers. TCRdb's copy holds only in-frame clones and misses some; the assay was immunoSEQ multiplex PCR. The table includes some 92,000 clones, under 85% detected once. The data were taken from a study of cytomegalovirus exposure and HLA in healthy donors. Study outcomes and limitations: Association of a missense DCLRE1C variant with TCR beta V- and J-gene trimming was reported in a later analysis. Prior analysis indicated that the majority of TCR beta V segments exhibited productivity approximately 87% or approximately 30% of the time.

V gene TRBV4-1 combines with J gene TRBJ2-2, with TRBD1 as a possible D gene (6 bases). Sequencing was done on a sample of PBMCs. The source of this sequence is a man younger than 35 in good health and CMV-seropositive. The CDR3 coding sequence is TGCGCCAGCAGCCAAGAGAGGTACAGGGATGGCGGGGAGCTGTTTTTT. As protein: CASSQERYRDGGELFF.